Listed here are 13 T cell receptor beta chains from one sample, sequenced in a study of monozygotic twins with inflammatory bowel disease. TCRdb reanalyzed the 5' RACE reads, giving one entry per CDR3 protein sequence and no DNA. This repertoire includes more than 110,000 distinct CDR3 sequences. Material for sequencing was blood. The origin of the receptors is a human donor with ulcerative colitis or Crohn's disease, or a healthy co-twin of an affected twin (not recorded which).

The chain employs TRBV7-3 and TRBJ2-3; TCRdb picks TRBD2, but there is no DNA to check that call. Germline CDR1 and CDR2: SGHTA and FQGTGA. The CDR3 spans 16 residues. The CDR3 sequence is CASSLTPATSLMPQYF.

The V call is TRBV18, the J call TRBJ2-1; TCRdb proposes TRBD2, but this gene call is untestable without DNA. The germline V gene encodes CDR1 KGHSH and CDR2 LQKENI. The CDR3 is made up of 17 amino acids. This CDR3 is CASSRLGLAAPRNEQFF.

The chain couples TRBV29-1 to TRBJ2-2; as DNA is missing, the TRBD1 call by TCRdb cannot be tested. This CDR3 is built from 16 residues. Per the germline V gene, CDR1 is SQVTM and CDR2 is ANQGSEA. Here the CDR3 reads CSVAARWGGNTGELFF.

The rearrangement links TRBV5-1 to TRBJ2-5; TCRdb returns TRBD2, unconfirmable since there is no DNA. This CDR3 has 15 amino acids. The germline V gene encodes CDR1 SGHRS and CDR2 YFSETQ. CDR3 sequence: CASSLLAGGKETQYF.

The rearrangement uses TRBV7-2 and TRBJ1-5; TCRdb indicates TRBD1, and absent DNA this call remains unverified. The CDR3 extends over 15 amino acids. The germline V gene has CDR1 SGHTA and CDR2 FQGNSA. CDR3 amino acids: CASSLAGGWDQPQHF.

The chain carries TRBV28 and TRBJ1-1. The CDR3 is 14 amino acids. Germline CDR1 is MDHEN and CDR2 is SYDVKM. CDR3 in amino acids: CASSLPTQRTEAFF.

This rearrangement joins TRBV7-9 to TRBJ1-6. Germline-derived CDR1 and CDR2 are SEHNR and FQNEAQ (reference sequence). There are 13 residues in the CDR3. The chain's CDR3 is CASSLGTESPLHF.

V and J are TRBV24-1 and TRBJ2-1; lacking DNA, the TRBD2 call made by TCRdb goes unchecked. Germline loops: CDR1 KGHDR, CDR2 SFDVKD. CDR3 length equals 15 residues. The chain's CDR3 is CATRTSRASYNEQFF.

The chain employs TRBV29-1 and TRBJ2-3. This CDR3 contains 17 residues. Germline CDR1 and CDR2: SQVTM and ANQGSEA. The CDR3 reads CSVEAASRRLRTDTQYF.

This sequence joins TRBV6-5 and TRBJ1-2; no DNA is available, so the TRBD1 call from TCRdb remains unchecked. The CDR3 sequence is 17 residues long. Germline V gene data show CDR1 as MNHEY and CDR2 as SVGAGI. CDR3 protein: CASSYLVRRGRFYGYTF.

The gene calls are TRBV7-3 and TRBJ1-1; TCRdb indicates TRBD1, and absent DNA this call remains unverified. The CDR3 totals 14 residues. In germline, CDR1 is SGHTA, CDR2 FQGTGA. CDR3 amino acids: CASSPGIGNTEAFF.

The genes are TRBV28 and TRBJ1-5; TCRdb designates TRBD1, a call that cannot be tested without DNA. Per germline, CDR1 MDHEN and CDR2 SYDVKM. The CDR3 sequence is 21 residues long. The CDR3 region is CASSFMGQGVLSGSSNQPQHF.

CDR3: CATSAAGGSGLVYNEQFF. V usage is TRBV24-1 and J usage is TRBJ2-1; TCRdb returns TRBD1, unconfirmable since there is no DNA. The germline CDR1 and CDR2 sequences are KGHDR and SFDVKD. This CDR3 spans 18 amino acids.